Below, 8 T cell receptor beta chains from the same sample are listed, as sequenced in a study of OX40 agonist ivuxolimab in advanced cancers. Data came from immunoSEQ multiplex PCR; TCRdb stores just in-frame clones and leaves some out. Counted here are over 65,000 clones, about 80% occurring once; the ten biggest clones make up around 0.48%. This material consisted of CD4+ or CD8+ T cells sorted from blood, taken in a trial of the OX40 agonist ivuxolimab. The receptors shown here come from an adult with an advanced solid tumor such as melanoma, head and neck, liver or kidney cancer.

The rearrangement joins TRBV2 to TRBJ1-4, with a tentative D call TRBD1 (5 bases). CDR1 SNHLY and CDR2 FYNNEI come from the germline V gene. The CDR3 sequence is 14 residues long. Trimming cost V 3 bases and J 8 bases, with 13 bases left between them. Here the CDR3 reads CASSESGLREKLFF. The CDR3 DNA reads as TGTGCCAGCAGTGAGTCAGGGCTGAGGGAAAAACTGTTTTTT.

The V gene is TRBV21-1, the J gene TRBJ2-1; the table's D call of TRBD1 was not tested on the DNA. TRBV21-1 is given as a pseudogene. The CDR3 loop spans 16 amino acids. The DNA of the CDR3 is TGTGCCAGCAGCAAAGGGCAGGGGCCAAACAGGAATGAGCAGTTCTTC. Translation gives CASSKGQGPNRNEQFF.

The rearrangement links TRBV10-3 to TRBJ2-1; a weak D match, TRBD1 (5 bases). Germline V lookup: CDR1 ENHRY, CDR2 SYGVKD. V was clipped by 6 bases and J by 4 bases, with 10 bases between them. This CDR3 region has 13 residues. The CDR3 here is CAIRVTEYNEQFF. CDR3 nucleotide sequence: TGTGCCATCAGGGTGACAGAGTACAATGAGCAGTTCTTC.

This chain links TRBV18 with TRBJ1-1; D uncertain. This CDR3 spans 14 amino acids. V was cut by 2 bases and J by 7 bases, with 14 bases left in between. The germline V gene has CDR1 KGHSH and CDR2 LQKENI. Here the CDR3 DNA reads TGTGCCAGCTCACCATGGGGTTTCAAGGGTGAAGCTTTCTTT. Protein sequence: CASSPWGFKGEAFF.

This clone has only a few counts. This rearrangement joins TRBV28 to TRBJ1-2, with TRBD1 matching over 7 bases. The CDR3 has 13 amino acids. The trim removed 6 bases at V and 5 bases at J, leaving 6 bases unmatched. Germline V gene sequence: CDR1 MDHEN, CDR2 SYDVKM. The CDR3 DNA reads as TGTGCCAGCAGGCTACAGGGGTCATATGGCTACACCTTC. This sequence encodes CASRLQGSYGYTF.

This clone was seen just once. The rearrangement links TRBV5-1 to TRBJ2-7, with 12 bases that match TRBD1. CDR3 length: 15 residues. Germline CDR1 reads SGHRS; CDR2 reads YFSETQ. V shed 4 bases, J shed 4 bases, and the junction held 6 bases outside the gene matches. The CDR3 sequence is CASSRGTGGWYEQYV. As DNA, the CDR3 is TGCGCCAGCAGCAGGGGGACAGGGGGCTGGTACGAGCAGTACGTC.

The chain links TRBV15 to TRBJ2-1; maybe TRBD2 (5 bases). Germline CDR1 LNHNV, CDR2 YYDKDF (reference sequence). This CDR3 has 18 amino acids. Deletions cut 0 bases from V and 0 bases from J, with 15 bases between. CDR3 sequence (DNA): TGTGCCACCAGCAGAGATATCGAAGCGGCCCCCTCCTACAATGAGCAGTTCTTC. Translated: CATSRDIEAAPSYNEQFF. The variable domain in full, with the rest retrieved from reference TRBV15 and TRBJ2-1, is DAMVIQNPRYQVTQFGKPVTLSCSQTLNHNVMYWYQQKSSQAPKLLFHYYDKDFNNEADTPDNFQSRRPNTSFCFLDIRSPGLGDTAMYLCATSRDIEAAPSYNEQFFGPGTRLTVL.

The chain links TRBV7-2 to TRBJ2-5; TRBD1 matches 7 bases. CDR1 is SGHTA, CDR2 FQGNSA, per germline. The CDR3 has 14 residues. V gave up 4 bases and J gave up 3 bases; unmatched junction bases: 5. The CDR3 region is CASSSGQQKETQYF. CDR3 DNA: TGTGCCAGCAGCTCGGGACAGCAAAAAGAGACCCAGTACTTC.